This T cell receptor beta chain was documented in a study of cytomegalovirus exposure and HLA in healthy donors. Study-wide context: Researchers previously reported finding fewer than 140 million unique TCR beta sequences from 170 million or so T cells. Regarding the study as a whole: DRB1 had the most TCR associations and HLA-C the fewest, a later analysis found, with rates varying by HLA locus.

Primers: 60 Vbeta forward and 13 Jbeta reverse. The method was immunoSEQ multiplex PCR; TCRdb's version includes in-frame clones alone and lacks a portion of them. This sample has tens of thousands of clones, with more than 90% found just once. The count of this clone is one. Its target is unknown. Germline CDR1 reads MNHEY; CDR2 reads SVGAGI. V dropped 5 bases and J dropped 0; count of bases not matched to a gene: 4. The CDR3 spans 14 residues. This TCR was sampled from a woman between 18 and 29 years old in good health and CMV-seronegative. The chain recombines TRBV6-5 with TRBJ2-7, with 7 bases matching TRBD1. Material for sequencing was PBMCs. CDR3 nucleotide sequence: TGTGCCAGCAGTCCCAGGGGGAGCTCCTACGAGCAGTACTTC. It is translated as CASSPRGSSYEQYF.